The 28 T cell receptor beta chains below were found in one sample sequenced in a study of T cell responses to AZD1222 COVID-19 vaccine. Assay used: immunoSEQ multiplex PCR; TCRdb lists only in-frame clones, some missing. The sample lists approximately 300,000 clones; 90% to 95% were seen once. The source material was peripheral blood, sampled 28 days after the second AZD1222 dose. The receptor set was obtained from an adult who received the AZD1222 COVID-19 vaccine.

The chain combines TRBV7-2 with TRBJ2-2, with TRBD1 as a possible D gene (5 bases). Trimming stripped 5 bases from V and 3 bases from J, with 10 bases between. The CDR3 length is 14 residues. Germline lookup yields CDR1 SGHTA and CDR2 FQGNSA. The DNA for the CDR3 is TGTGCCAGCAGCCCTGGACATTACACCGGGGAGCTGTTTTTT. Protein sequence: CASSPGHYTGELFF.

Details on this clone: Other DNA sequences in the same sample also yield this CDR3. The chain recombines TRBV27 with TRBJ2-3; TRBD2 agrees at 7 bases. CDR1 and CDR2 (germline): MNHEY, SMNVEV (reference sequence). V shed 5 bases, J shed 3 bases, and the junction held 5 bases outside the gene matches. There are 14 residues in the CDR3. CDR3 sequence: CASSLGGRTDTQYF. CDR3 nucleotide sequence: TGTGCCAGCAGTCTCGGGGGGAGGACAGATACGCAGTATTTT.

The chain links TRBV7-2 to TRBJ2-5, with 16 bases identical to TRBD2. This CDR3 is built from 19 residues. V lost 5 bases to trimming and J lost 4 bases; unmatched junction nucleotides: 13. The germline gives CDR1 SGHTA, CDR2 FQGNSA. CDR3 in DNA: TGTGCCAGCAGCCATCCCCTCGGGACTAGCGGGGGGGTATTAGAGACCCAGTACTTC. Translated: CASSHPLGTSGGVLETQYF.

The chain carries TRBV12-3 or TRBV12-4 and TRBJ2-7; D not certain. The length of the CDR3 is 12 residues. The germline V and J ends were trimmed by 6 bases and 7 bases, with 13 bases remaining between them. The CDR3 bases are TGTGCCAGCAGCCCCCTCGGCAGGGAGCAGTACTTC. Encoded protein: CASSPLGREQYF.

The chain joins TRBV11-3 to TRBJ1-1; unclear D gene. Germline V gives CDR1 SGHNT, CDR2 YENEEA. The CDR3 is made up of 17 amino acids. Trimming shortened V by 6 bases and J by 4 bases, and 24 bases separated the two germline ends. The CDR3 protein is CASSPLKPNHIGTEAFF. DNA for the CDR3: TGTGCCAGCAGTCCCCTTAAGCCCAATCACATCGGCACTGAAGCTTTCTTT.

The CDR3 sequence is CASSLPKGTGYNGYTF. CDR3 nucleotide sequence: TGTGCCAGCAGCTTACCAAAAGGGACAGGGTACAATGGCTACACCTTC. This chain links TRBV7-9 with TRBJ1-2; TRBD1 aligns across 9 bases. The V segment lost 2 bases and the J segment 6 bases; nucleotides outside the gene matches: 10. The CDR3 extends over 16 amino acids. Per germline, CDR1 SEHNR and CDR2 FQNEAQ (reference sequence).

The gene calls are TRBV5-1 and TRBJ1-2; TRBD1 agrees at 8 bases. CDR1 is SGHRS, CDR2 YFSETQ, per germline. The CDR3 spans 15 residues. The ends lost 0 bases at V and 6 bases at J; junction bases unmatched: 7. DNA for the CDR3: TGCGCCAGCAGCTTGGTGGCAGGGGGCAGAGATGGCTACACCTTC. It translates to CASSLVAGGRDGYTF.

This rearrangement joins TRBV7-9 to TRBJ2-7; D possibly corresponds to TRBD1 (6 bases). The length of the CDR3 is 13 residues. In germline, CDR1 is SEHNR, CDR2 FQNEAQ (reference sequence). The V end lost 7 bases, the J end lost 3 bases, and 13 bases lay between the germline ends. Here the CDR3 reads CASTQSQGYEQYF. CDR3 DNA: TGTGCCAGCACCCAATCACAGGGCTACGAGCAGTACTTC.

This chain links TRBV6-5 with TRBJ2-7, with D perhaps given as TRBD1 or TRBD2 (5 bases each). The CDR3 length is 15 residues. Trimming stripped 0 bases from V and 4 bases from J, with 13 bases between. CDR1 and CDR2 (germline): MNHEY, SVGAGI. The CDR3 DNA is TGTGCCAGCAGTTACTCTTTGGGGACCAATTACGAGCAGTACTTC. This encodes CASSYSLGTNYEQYF.

The chain carries TRBV29-1 and TRBJ2-4; TRBD2 is a possible D gene (6 bases). Per the germline V gene, CDR1 is SQVTM and CDR2 is ANQGSEA. CDR3 length: 12 amino acids. Trimming pared 3 bases from V and 5 bases from J, leaving 8 bases between. The CDR3 region is CSVDGGQNIQYF. In nucleotides, the CDR3 is TGCAGCGTTGACGGGGGTCAAAACATTCAGTACTTC. The full variable domain, in which reference TRBV29-1 and TRBJ2-4 provide the parts outside the CDR3, is SAVISQKPSRDICQRGTSLTIQCQVDSQVTMMFWYRQQPGQSLTLIATANQGSEATYESGFVIDKFPISRPNLTFSTLTVSNMSPEDSSIYLCSVDGGQNIQYFGAGTRLSVL.

V is TRBV28 and J is TRBJ1-4; TRBD1 is a possible D gene (6 bases). The germline V and J ends were trimmed by 5 bases and 4 bases, with 8 bases remaining between them. CDR1 and CDR2 from the germline V gene are MDHEN and SYDVKM. This CDR3 is built from 13 residues. The CDR3 nucleotides read TGTGCCAGCAGTCCAGGGGTTAATGAAAAACTGTTTTTT. Protein product: CASSPGVNEKLFF. The full variable domain, in which reference TRBV28 and TRBJ1-4 provide the parts outside the CDR3, is DVKVTQSSRYLVKRTGEKVFLECVQDMDHENMFWYRQDPGLGLRLIYFSYDVKMKEKGDIPEGYSVSREKKERFSLILESASTNQTSMYLCASSPGVNEKLFFGSGTQLSVL.

V is TRBV7-9 and J is TRBJ2-4, with 10 bases lining up with TRBD1. This CDR3 region has 15 residues. The V gene end was trimmed by 6 bases and the J gene end by 2 bases; junction bases not matched to a gene: 4. The V gene's germline CDR1 is SEHNR and CDR2 FQNEAQ (reference sequence). This CDR3 reads CASSGQGVSKNIQYF. In nucleotides, the CDR3 is TGTGCCAGCAGTGGACAGGGGGTATCCAAAAACATTCAGTACTTC.

The chain couples TRBV12-1 to TRBJ2-2; TRBD1 reflects the table's D call only, with no check against the DNA. TRBV12-1 has pseudogene status. The CDR3 spans 17 residues. The CDR3 loop reads CASSPGTGELWNGELFF. CDR3 DNA: TGTGCCAGCAGCCCCGGGACAGGGGAATTATGGAACGGGGAGCTGTTTTTT.

V usage is TRBV6-1 and J usage is TRBJ1-2; 7 nucleotides align to TRBD1. The ends lost 0 bases at V and 5 bases at J; junction bases unmatched: 0. The germline CDR1 and CDR2 sequences are MNHNS and SASEGT. The CDR3 runs 13 residues. The CDR3 region has the DNA TGTGCCAGCAGTGAAGCGGGACAGTATGGCTACACCTTC. It specifies CASSEAGQYGYTF.

The chain employs TRBV2 and TRBJ1-1; D gene unclear. V was pared by 4 bases and J by 11 bases, with 14 bases between. In germline, CDR1 is SNHLY, CDR2 FYNNEI. The length of the CDR3 is 12 residues. CDR3 amino acids: CASSVVGAGAFF. In DNA, the CDR3 is TGTGCCAGCAGTGTTGTGGGCGCGGGGGCTTTCTTT. The variable domain in full, with the rest retrieved from reference TRBV2 and TRBJ1-1, is EPEVTQTPSHQVTQMGQEVILRCVPISNHLYFYWYRQILGQKVEFLVSFYNNEISEKSEIFDDQFSVERPDGSNFTLKIRSTKLEDSAMYFCASSVVGAGAFFGQGTRLTVV.

This clone was seen just once. The chain is built from TRBV27 and TRBJ2-1; 10 bases fit TRBD2. Losses at the gene ends were 7 bases for V and 7 bases for J; bases not matched to a gene: 10. The CDR3 extends over 15 amino acids. CDR1 is MNHEY, CDR2 SMNVEV, per germline (reference sequence). The CDR3 nucleotides read TGTGCCAGCACTGCTGTAGCGGGGGGCCTGAATGAGCAGTTCTTC. Amino acids: CASTAVAGGLNEQFF.

V and J are TRBV10-1 and TRBJ1-1, with D hard to call. CDR1 and CDR2 (germline): WNHNN, SYGVQD (reference sequence). This CDR3 has 14 residues. The V and J ends lost 4 bases and 11 bases respectively, with 20 bases between them. The CDR3 DNA sequence: TGCGCCAGCAGTGCCTCCTCGACGCCACCCTCGGCTTTCTTT. Protein sequence: CASSASSTPPSAFF.

This chain uses TRBV20-1 with TRBJ2-7; D unresolved. The ends were cut back, 3 bases at V and 5 bases at J, with 8 bases in the middle. CDR3 size: 11 residues. The germline CDR1 and CDR2 sequences are DFQATT and SNEGSKA (reference sequence). The CDR3 region is CSASIANEQYF. The CDR3 region has the DNA TGCAGTGCTAGTATAGCCAACGAGCAGTACTTC.

This clone was counted once. This rearrangement joins TRBV2 to TRBJ1-2, with D hard to call. CDR1 is SNHLY, CDR2 FYNNEI, per germline. Trimming left V 4 bases short and J 8 bases short, with 11 bases between. The CDR3 loop spans 12 amino acids. Here the CDR3 reads CASSGEVGGYTF. DNA of the CDR3: TGTGCCAGCAGTGGGGAGGTCGGGGGCTACACCTTC.

This chain connects TRBV6-1 to TRBJ1-5, with TRBD1 identical over 9 bases. This CDR3 is 16 amino acids long. Germline V gives CDR1 MNHNS, CDR2 SASEGT. J gave up 5 bases and V 0 bases, and 5 bases lay outside the gene matches. CDR3 region: CASSEAMGQGYQPQHF. Here the CDR3 DNA reads TGTGCCAGCAGTGAAGCGATGGGACAGGGTTATCAGCCCCAGCATTTT.

V is TRBV29-1 and J is TRBJ1-1; the D is unclear. The germline V and J ends were trimmed by 7 bases and 0 bases, with 6 bases remaining between them. The germline CDR1 and CDR2 sequences are SQVTM and ANQGSEA. The CDR3 sequence is 11 residues long. CDR3: CSGTVNTEAFF. CDR3 bases: TGCAGCGGAACAGTGAACACTGAAGCTTTCTTT.

The chain combines TRBV19 with TRBJ1-4; D possibly corresponds to TRBD1 (6 bases). Germline assignment: CDR1 LNHDA and CDR2 SQIVND (reference sequence). The CDR3 length is 14 residues. The V and J ends lost 6 bases and 5 bases respectively, with 13 bases between them. The chain's CDR3 is CASSAGERNEKLFF. The CDR3 DNA follows: TGTGCCAGTAGCGCAGGGGAGAGAAATGAAAAACTGTTTTTT.

The chain employs TRBV11-2 and TRBJ1-1, with D possibly matching TRBD1 (6 bases). The CDR3 extends over 17 amino acids. Germline V gene lookup returns CDR1 SGHAT and CDR2 FQNNGV. The germline V and J ends were trimmed by 6 bases and 1 base, with 21 bases remaining between them. The CDR3 region is CASSFGVAGARNTEAFF. The CDR3 nucleotides are TGTGCCAGCAGTTTTGGGGTGGCGGGGGCGAGGAACACTGAAGCTTTCTTT.

This rearrangement joins TRBV14 to TRBJ1-2, with D tentatively TRBD1 (6 bases). Trimming shortened V by 4 bases and J by 4 bases, and 16 bases separated the two germline ends. The CDR3 covers 15 residues. Germline CDR1 and CDR2: SGHDN and FVKESK. The CDR3 loop reads CASSPLGQTVYGYTF. The CDR3 nucleotides read TGTGCCAGCAGCCCGTTGGGACAAACAGTCTATGGCTACACCTTC.

V usage is TRBV6-5 and J usage is TRBJ1-1; no clear D. CDR1 and CDR2 from the germline V gene are MNHEY and SVGAGI. The V end was cut by 0 bases, the J end by 4 bases, with 15 bases between. There are 16 residues in the CDR3. The CDR3 DNA reads as TGTGCCAGCAGTTACTCGAGAGGTCCCTTCGGCACTGAAGCTTTCTTT. This translates into CASSYSRGPFGTEAFF.

The genes are TRBV4-1 and TRBJ1-1; D gene ambiguous. The germline V gene encodes CDR1 MGHRA and CDR2 YSYEKL. Trimming stripped 1 base from V and 1 base from J, with 13 bases between. The length of the CDR3 is 16 residues. The CDR3 region is CASSQGRALENTEAFF. CDR3 bases: TGCGCCAGCAGCCAAGGCCGGGCCCTGGAGAACACTGAAGCTTTCTTT.

The chain uses TRBV19 and TRBJ2-6; D uncertain. The CDR3 consists of 17 residues. Germline assignment: CDR1 LNHDA and CDR2 SQIVND (reference sequence). V lost 7 bases and J 0 bases, leaving 16 bases between the germline ends. CDR3 sequence reads: CASNFFGLGSGANVLTF. CDR3 sequence (DNA): TGTGCCAGTAACTTCTTCGGCCTCGGCTCTGGGGCCAACGTCCTGACTTTC.

The chain has TRBV7-3 and TRBJ1-2; D is unclear. This CDR3 is built from 14 residues. The germline V and J ends were trimmed by 5 bases and 8 bases, with 18 bases remaining between them. Germline lookup yields CDR1 SGHTA and CDR2 FQGTGA. The CDR3 sequence: CASSVTAAGDGYTF. As DNA, the CDR3 is TGTGCCAGCAGCGTGACCGCCGCGGGAGACGGCTACACCTTC. Full variable domain (outside the CDR3, taken from reference TRBV7-3 and TRBJ1-2): GAGVSQTPSNKVTEKGKYVELRCDPISGHTALYWYRQSLGQGPEFLIYFQGTGAADDSGLPNDRFFAVRPEGSVSTLKIQRTERGDSAVYLCASSVTAAGDGYTFGSGTRLTVV.